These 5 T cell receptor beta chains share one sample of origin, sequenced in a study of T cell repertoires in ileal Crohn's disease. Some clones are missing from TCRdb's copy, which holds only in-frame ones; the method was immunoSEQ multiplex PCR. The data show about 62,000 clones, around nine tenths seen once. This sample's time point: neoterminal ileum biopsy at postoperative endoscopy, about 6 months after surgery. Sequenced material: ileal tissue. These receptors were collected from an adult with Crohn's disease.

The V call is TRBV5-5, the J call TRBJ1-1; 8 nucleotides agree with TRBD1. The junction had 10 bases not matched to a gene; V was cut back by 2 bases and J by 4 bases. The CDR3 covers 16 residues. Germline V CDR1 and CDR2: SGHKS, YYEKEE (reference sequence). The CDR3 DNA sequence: TGTGCCAGCAGCTTAGCCAGGGACAGGCGAGCCACTGAAGCTTTCTTT. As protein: CASSLARDRRATEAFF.

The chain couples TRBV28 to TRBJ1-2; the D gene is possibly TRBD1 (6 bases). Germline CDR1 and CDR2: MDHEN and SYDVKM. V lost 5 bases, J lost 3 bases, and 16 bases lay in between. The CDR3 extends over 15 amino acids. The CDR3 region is CASSPIRGVYYGYTF. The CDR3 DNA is TGTGCCAGCAGTCCAATCAGGGGAGTTTACTATGGCTACACCTTC.

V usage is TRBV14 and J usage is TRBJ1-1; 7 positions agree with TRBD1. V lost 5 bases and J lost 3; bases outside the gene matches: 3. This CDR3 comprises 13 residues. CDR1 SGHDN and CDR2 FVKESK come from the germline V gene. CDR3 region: CASSEQGDTEAFF. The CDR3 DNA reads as TGTGCCAGCAGCGAGCAGGGGGACACTGAAGCTTTCTTT.

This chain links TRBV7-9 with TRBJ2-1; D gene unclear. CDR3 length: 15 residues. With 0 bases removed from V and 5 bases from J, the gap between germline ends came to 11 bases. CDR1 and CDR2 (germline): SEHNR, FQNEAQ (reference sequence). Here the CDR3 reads CASSLAADTNNEQFF. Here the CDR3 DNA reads TGTGCCAGCAGCTTAGCGGCAGATACAAACAATGAGCAGTTCTTC.

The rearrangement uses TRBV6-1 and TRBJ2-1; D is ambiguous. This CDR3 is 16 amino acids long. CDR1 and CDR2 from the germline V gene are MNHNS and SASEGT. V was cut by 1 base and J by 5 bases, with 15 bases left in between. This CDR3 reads CASSEVAPVLDNEQFF. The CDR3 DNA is TGTGCCAGCAGTGAAGTGGCACCGGTCCTAGACAATGAGCAGTTCTTC.